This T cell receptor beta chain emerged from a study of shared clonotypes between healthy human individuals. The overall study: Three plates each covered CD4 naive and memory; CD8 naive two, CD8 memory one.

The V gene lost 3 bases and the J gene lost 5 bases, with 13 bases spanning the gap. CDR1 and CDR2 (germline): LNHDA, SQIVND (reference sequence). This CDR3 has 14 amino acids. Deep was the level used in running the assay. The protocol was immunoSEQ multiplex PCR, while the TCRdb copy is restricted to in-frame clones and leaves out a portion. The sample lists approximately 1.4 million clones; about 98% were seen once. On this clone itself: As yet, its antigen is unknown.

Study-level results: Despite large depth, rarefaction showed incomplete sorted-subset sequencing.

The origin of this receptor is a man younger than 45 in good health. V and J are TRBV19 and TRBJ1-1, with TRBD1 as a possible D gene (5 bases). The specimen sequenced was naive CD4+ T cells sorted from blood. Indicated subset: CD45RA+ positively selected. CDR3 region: CASSIGMGGTEAFF. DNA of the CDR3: TGTGCCAGTAGTATCGGAATGGGGGGGACTGAAGCTTTCTTT.